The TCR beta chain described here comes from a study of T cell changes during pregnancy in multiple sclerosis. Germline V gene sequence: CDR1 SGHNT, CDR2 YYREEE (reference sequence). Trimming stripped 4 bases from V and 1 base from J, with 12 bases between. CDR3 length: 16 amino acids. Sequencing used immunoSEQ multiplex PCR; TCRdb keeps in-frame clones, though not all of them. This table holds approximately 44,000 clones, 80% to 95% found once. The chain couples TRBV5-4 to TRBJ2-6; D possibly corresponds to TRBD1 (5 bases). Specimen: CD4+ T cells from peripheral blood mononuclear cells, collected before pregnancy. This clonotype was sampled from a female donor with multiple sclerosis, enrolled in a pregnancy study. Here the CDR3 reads CASSTFQGSGANVLTF. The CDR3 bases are TGTGCCAGCAGCACCTTTCAGGGTTCTGGGGCCAACGTCCTGACTTTC.